This section outlines one T cell receptor beta chain sequence together with its context. This entry comes from a study of shared clonotypes between healthy human individuals. Looking at the study overall: The plates for each donor numbered three CD4 naive, three CD4 memory, two CD8 naive and one CD8 memory.

Splitting the CD4+ cells yielded a CD45RA+ naive subset and a CD45RA-negative memory subset. Assay used: immunoSEQ multiplex PCR; TCRdb lists only in-frame clones, some missing. This table has 2 million to 3 million clones, 80% to 95% appearing once. Trimming took 3 bases from V and 3 from J, leaving 13 bases between them. Germline CDR1 and CDR2: SGHRS and YFSETQ. The CDR3 totals 14 residues. Sequenced: naive CD4+ T cells from PBMCs. Documented subset: CD45RA+ positively selected. The source of this sequence is a man aged 18 to 30 in good health. Some clones in this sample may be carry-over from other donors' samples. J is TRBJ2-7 and V is TRBV5-1; D perhaps matches TRBD2 (6 bases). The CDR3 DNA sequence: TGCGCCAGCAGCTCCTTCGCCGGGAGCTACGAGCAGTACTTC. Its protein product is CASSSFAGSYEQYF.